This T cell receptor (beta chain) was sequenced for a study of vaccination and CD4 T cells after COVID-19. Overall study: Comprising six males and four females, the convalescent participants counted two Hispanic individuals among them. Study-level findings and limits: The rise in median SARS-CoV-2-reactive clonotypes, from about 20 to 38, was not significant.

The treatment was: approximately nine-day PBMC culture with coronavirus spike peptide pools or control peptides (ViraFEST assay). The Oncomine TCR Beta short-read assay was what sequenced the DNA obtained from cultured CD4+ T cells. TCRdb ran MiXCR on the PCR reads and lists one entry per CDR3 protein. Of more than 7,000 distinct CDR3 sequences in the sample, roughly 63% were seen once. In regard to this clonotype: What it binds is not known.

Trimming left V 2 bases short and J 1 base short, with 3 bases between. The CDR3 loop spans 12 amino acids. Germline-derived CDR1 and CDR2 are SGHRS and YFSETQ. This sequence was found in a human donor who had recovered from COVID-19. This rearrangement joins TRBV5-1 to TRBJ1-1; D is undetermined. The specimen sequenced was CD4+ T cells from blood, cultured in vitro. CDR3 region: CASSFGNTEAFF. DNA for the CDR3: TGCGCCAGCAGCTTTGGGAACACTGAAGCTTTCTTT. Full variable domain (missing parts from reference TRBV5-1 and TRBJ1-1): KAGVTQTPRYLIKTRGQQVTLSCSPISGHRSVSWYQQTPGQGLQFLFEYFSETQRNKGNFPGRFSGRQFSNSRSEMNVSTLELGDSALYLCASSFGNTEAFFGQGTRLTVV.